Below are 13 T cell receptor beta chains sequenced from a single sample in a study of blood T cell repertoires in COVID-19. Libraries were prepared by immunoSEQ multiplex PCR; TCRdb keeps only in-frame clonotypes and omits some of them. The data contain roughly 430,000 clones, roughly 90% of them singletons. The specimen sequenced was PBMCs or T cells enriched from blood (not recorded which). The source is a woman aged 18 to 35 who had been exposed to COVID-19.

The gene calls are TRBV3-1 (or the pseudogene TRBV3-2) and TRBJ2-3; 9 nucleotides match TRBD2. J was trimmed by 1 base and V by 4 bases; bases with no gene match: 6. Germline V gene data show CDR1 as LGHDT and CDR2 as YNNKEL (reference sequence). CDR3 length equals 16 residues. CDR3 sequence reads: CASSRGLAYGTDTQYF. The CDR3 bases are TGTGCCAGCAGCCGCGGACTAGCGTACGGCACAGATACGCAGTATTTT.

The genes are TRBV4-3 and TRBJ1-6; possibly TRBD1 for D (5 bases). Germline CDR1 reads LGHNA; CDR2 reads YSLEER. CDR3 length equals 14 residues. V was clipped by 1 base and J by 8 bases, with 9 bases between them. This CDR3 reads CASSQVGDYSPLHF. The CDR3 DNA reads TGCGCCAGCAGCCAAGTAGGGGATTATTCACCCCTCCACTTT.

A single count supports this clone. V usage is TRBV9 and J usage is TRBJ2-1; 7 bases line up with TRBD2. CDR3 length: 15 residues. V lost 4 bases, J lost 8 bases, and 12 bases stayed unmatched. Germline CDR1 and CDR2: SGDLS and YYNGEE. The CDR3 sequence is CASSPWTPRGDEQFF. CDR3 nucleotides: TGTGCCAGCAGCCCGTGGACCCCACGGGGGGATGAGCAGTTCTTC. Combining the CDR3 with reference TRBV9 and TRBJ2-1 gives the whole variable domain DSGVTQTPKHLITATGQRVTLRCSPRSGDLSVYWYQQSLDQGLQFLIQYYNGEERAKGNILERFSAQQFPDLHSELNLSSLELGDSALYFCASSPWTPRGDEQFFGPGTRLTVL.

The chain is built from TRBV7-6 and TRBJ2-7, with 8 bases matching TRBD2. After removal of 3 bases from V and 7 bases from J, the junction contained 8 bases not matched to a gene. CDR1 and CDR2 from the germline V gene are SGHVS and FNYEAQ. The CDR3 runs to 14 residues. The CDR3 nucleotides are TGTGCCAGCAGCTTCTCCGGGACTAGGAAGGAGCAGTACTTC. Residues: CASSFSGTRKEQYF.

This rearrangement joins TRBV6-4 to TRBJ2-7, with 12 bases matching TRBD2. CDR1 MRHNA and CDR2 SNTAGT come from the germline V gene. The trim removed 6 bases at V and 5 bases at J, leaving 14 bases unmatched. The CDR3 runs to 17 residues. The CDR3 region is CASSWELAGGLRHEQYF. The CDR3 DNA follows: TGTGCCAGCAGCTGGGAGCTAGCGGGGGGGCTTAGACACGAGCAGTACTTC.

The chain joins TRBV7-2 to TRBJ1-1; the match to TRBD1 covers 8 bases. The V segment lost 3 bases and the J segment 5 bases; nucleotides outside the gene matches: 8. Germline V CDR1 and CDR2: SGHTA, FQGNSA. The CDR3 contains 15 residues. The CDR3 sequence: CASSFSQGAPTEAFF. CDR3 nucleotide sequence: TGTGCCAGCAGCTTTTCTCAGGGGGCGCCGACTGAAGCTTTCTTT.

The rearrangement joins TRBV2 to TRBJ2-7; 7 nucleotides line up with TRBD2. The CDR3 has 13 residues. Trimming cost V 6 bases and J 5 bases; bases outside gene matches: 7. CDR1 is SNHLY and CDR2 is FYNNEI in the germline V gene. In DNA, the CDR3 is TGTGCCAGCAGGCGGGAGTTCGTCCACGAGCAGTACTTC. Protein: CASRREFVHEQYF.

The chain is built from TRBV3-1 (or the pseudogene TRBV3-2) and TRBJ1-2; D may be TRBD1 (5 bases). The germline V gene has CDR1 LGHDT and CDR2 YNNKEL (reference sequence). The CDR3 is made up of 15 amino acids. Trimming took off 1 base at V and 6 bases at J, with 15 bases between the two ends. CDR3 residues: CASSQGITAGHGYTF. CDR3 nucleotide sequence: TGTGCCAGCAGCCAAGGGATTACGGCAGGGCATGGCTACACCTTC.

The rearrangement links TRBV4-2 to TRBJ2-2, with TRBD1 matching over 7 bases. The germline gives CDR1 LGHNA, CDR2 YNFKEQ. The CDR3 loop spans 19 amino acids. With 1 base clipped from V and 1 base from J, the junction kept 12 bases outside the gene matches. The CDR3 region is CASSQVLDRVVGNTGELFF. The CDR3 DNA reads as TGTGCCAGCAGCCAAGTCCTAGACAGGGTAGTCGGGAACACCGGGGAGCTGTTTTTT.

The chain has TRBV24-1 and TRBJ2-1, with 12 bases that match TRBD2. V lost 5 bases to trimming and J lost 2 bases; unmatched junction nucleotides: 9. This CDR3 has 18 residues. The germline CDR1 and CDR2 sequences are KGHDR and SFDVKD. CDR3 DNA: TGTGCCACCAGTGCCTTGACTAGCGGGGGTGATACCTACAATGAGCAGTTCTTC. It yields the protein CATSALTSGGDTYNEQFF.

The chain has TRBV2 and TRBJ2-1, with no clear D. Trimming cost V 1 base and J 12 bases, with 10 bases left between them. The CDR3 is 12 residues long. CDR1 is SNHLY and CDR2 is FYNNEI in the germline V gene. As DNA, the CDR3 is TGTGCCAGCAGTGAAGAAGGTCCGGGGCAGTTCTTC. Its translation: CASSEEGPGQFF. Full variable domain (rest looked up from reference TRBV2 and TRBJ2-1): EPEVTQTPSHQVTQMGQEVILRCVPISNHLYFYWYRQILGQKVEFLVSFYNNEISEKSEIFDDQFSVERPDGSNFTLKIRSTKLEDSAMYFCASSEEGPGQFFGPGTRLTVL.

The CDR3 DNA reads as TGTGCCAGCAGCCACGGGACTAGCGGGCGCACAGATACGCAGTATTTT. This translates into CASSHGTSGRTDTQYF. The chain employs TRBV13 and TRBJ2-3; 12 bases are shared with TRBD2. The CDR3 covers 16 residues. The V segment lost 5 bases and the J segment 1 base; nucleotides outside the gene matches: 4. Germline loops: CDR1 PRHDT, CDR2 FYEKMQ (reference sequence).

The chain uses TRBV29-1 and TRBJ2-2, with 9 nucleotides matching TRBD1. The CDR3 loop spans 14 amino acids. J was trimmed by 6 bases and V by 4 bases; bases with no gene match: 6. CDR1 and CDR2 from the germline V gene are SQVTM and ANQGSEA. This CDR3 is CSVGRTGDPGELFF. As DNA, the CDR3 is TGCAGCGTTGGTCGGACAGGGGATCCCGGGGAGCTGTTTTTT.